A few counts support the clone carrying this T cell receptor (beta chain). These data come from a study of control samples from healthy donors and cancer patients. This CDR3 region has 15 residues. Trimming cost V 4 bases and J 7 bases, with 21 bases left between them. Germline CDR1 SGHDT, CDR2 YYEEEE. Sequencing used immunoSEQ multiplex PCR; TCRdb keeps in-frame clones, though not all of them. The sample comprises about 98,000 clones, approximately 82% of which are singletons, and 2% to 2.5% rests with the top ten. The TCR was taken from a man between 60 and 75 years old in good health. This sequence joins TRBV5-6 and TRBJ2-7, with D possibly matching TRBD1 (5 bases). The sample taken for sequencing was blood. The CDR3: CASSQRQRLYVEQYF. Written as DNA, the CDR3 is TGTGCCAGCAGCCAAAGACAGAGGCTATACGTTGAGCAGTACTTC.